Each of the 14 T cell receptor beta chains below was sequenced from the same sample in a study of glioma-infiltrating T cells after dendritic cell vaccination. Profiled with immunoSEQ multiplex PCR; TCRdb holds only in-frame clones, not every one. The sample carries more than 95,000 clones, approximately 80% recorded once. The sample in question was blood, obtained before dendritic cell vaccination. These receptors were collected from a human donor with glioblastoma.

This clone was observed a handful of times. The chain recombines TRBV19 with TRBJ2-7, with 7 bases that match TRBD1. CDR3 size: 14 residues. V lost 5 bases, J lost 6 bases, and 10 bases stayed unmatched. The germline V gene has CDR1 LNHDA and CDR2 SQIVND (reference sequence). In nucleotides, the CDR3 is TGTGCCAGTAGTTCGGCAGGGGGAAAGATCGAGCAGTACTTC. It encodes CASSSAGGKIEQYF.

The chain has TRBV4-2 and TRBJ1-1; 12 nucleotides line up with TRBD1. The CDR3 sequence is 17 residues long. The germline CDR1 and CDR2 sequences are LGHNA and YNFKEQ. The ends lost 2 bases at V and 11 bases at J; junction bases unmatched: 15. CDR3 coding DNA: TGTGCCAGCAGCCAACTAACCACCCCGGGACAGGGGGCTCTGGCTTTCTTT. Translation gives CASSQLTTPGQGALAFF.

The rearrangement joins TRBV27 to TRBJ1-2, with D possibly matching TRBD1 (6 bases). CDR3 length equals 13 residues. The V gene's germline CDR1 is MNHEY and CDR2 SMNVEV (reference sequence). V was pared by 3 bases and J by 5 bases, with 10 bases between. CDR3 sequence: CASSFRGPYGYTF. In nucleotides, the CDR3 is TGTGCCAGCAGTTTCAGGGGACCATATGGCTACACCTTC.

The gene calls are TRBV18 and TRBJ2-7, with 9 positions matching TRBD1. Germline loops: CDR1 KGHSH, CDR2 LQKENI. The CDR3 loop spans 14 amino acids. V lost 6 bases and J lost 6; bases outside the gene matches: 9. The CDR3 here is CASSPGTGSAEQYF. In nucleotides, the CDR3 is TGTGCCAGCTCGCCCGGGACAGGGTCGGCCGAGCAGTACTTC.

This clone was seen once. V usage is TRBV27 and J usage is TRBJ1-2; 10 bases agree with TRBD1. The trim removed 3 bases at V and 7 bases at J, leaving 5 bases unmatched. The CDR3 runs 14 residues. Germline V gene sequence: CDR1 MNHEY, CDR2 SMNVEV (reference sequence). The CDR3 sequence is CASSFGGQGSGYTF. The CDR3 bases are TGTGCCAGCAGTTTCGGGGGACAGGGGTCTGGCTACACCTTC.

The chain combines TRBV5-6 with TRBJ1-1; 8 bases agree with TRBD1. This CDR3 spans 15 amino acids. The trim removed 2 bases at V and 2 bases at J, leaving 5 bases unmatched. The germline gives CDR1 SGHDT, CDR2 YYEEEE. CDR3 amino acids: CASSFGQGFNTEAFF. The CDR3 nucleotides are TGTGCCAGCAGCTTTGGACAGGGCTTCAACACTGAAGCTTTCTTT.

A word on this clone: Germline is not matched at one junction end, which may reflect a read error. V usage is TRBV30 and J usage is TRBJ1-6, with TRBD1 matching 8 bases. Per germline, CDR1 GTSNPN and CDR2 SVGIG (reference sequence). This CDR3 is 17 amino acids long. The CDR3 protein is CAWSVRPRTGLNSPLHF. CDR3 coding DNA: TGTGCCTGGAGTGTACGCCCCCGGACAGGGTTGAATTCCCCCCTCCACTTT. The whole variable domain, remainder taken from reference TRBV30 and TRBJ1-6, is SQTIHQWPATLVQPVGSPLSLECTVEGTSNPNLYWYRQAAGRGLQLLFYSVGIGQISSEVPQNLSASRPQDRQFILSSKKLLLSDSGFYLCAWSVRPRTGLNSPLHFGNGTRLTVT.

This chain uses TRBV7-9 with TRBJ2-5, with 10 bases matching TRBD1. J lost 1 base, V lost 0 bases, and 2 bases had no gene match. The V gene's germline CDR1 is SEHNR and CDR2 FQNEAQ (reference sequence). The CDR3 runs to 16 residues. The CDR3 sequence is CASSLAGTGVQETQYF. The CDR3 region has the DNA TGTGCCAGCAGCTTAGCGGGGACAGGGGTCCAAGAGACCCAGTACTTC. Full variable domain (outside the CDR3, taken from reference TRBV7-9 and TRBJ2-5): DTGVSQNPRHKITKRGQNVTFRCDPISEHNRLYWYRQTLGQGPEFLTYFQNEAQLEKSRLLSDRFSAERPKGSFSTLEIQRTEQGDSAMYLCASSLAGTGVQETQYFGPGTRLLVL.

The gene calls are TRBV7-2 and TRBJ2-5; D not resolved. The CDR3 is made up of 13 amino acids. Germline V gives CDR1 SGHTA, CDR2 FQGNSA. Trimming shortened V by 4 bases and J by 1 base, and 7 bases separated the two germline ends. CDR3 sequence reads: CASSWSTQETQYF. For the CDR3, the DNA is TGTGCCAGCAGCTGGAGTACCCAAGAGACCCAGTACTTC.

The V gene is TRBV19, the J gene TRBJ2-5, with 8 bases aligning to TRBD2. TRBJ2-7 matches the DNA end more closely, so the J call is doubtful. CDR1 and CDR2 from the germline V gene are LNHDA and SQIVND (reference sequence). The CDR3 has 14 residues. This CDR3 is CASSIRGGTYEQYF. The CDR3 DNA follows: TGTGCCAGTAGTATTCGCGGGGGGACCTACGAGCAGTACTTC.

Only one count was recorded for this clone. The chain carries TRBV29-1 and TRBJ2-3; tentative D call: TRBD2 (5 bases). The V gene's germline CDR1 is SQVTM and CDR2 ANQGSEA. The CDR3 is made up of 10 amino acids. V lost 7 bases to trimming and J lost 6 bases, with 8 bases between them. The CDR3 here is CSAGKDTQYF. As DNA, the CDR3 is TGCAGCGCGGGAAAGGATACGCAGTATTTT.

The CDR3: CASSPRGGRGEQFF. CDR3 DNA: TGTGCCAGCAGCCCCCGGGGGGGCCGTGGTGAGCAGTTCTTC. The chain carries TRBV14 and TRBJ2-1; 8 positions agree with TRBD2. V was pared by 4 bases and J by 9 bases, with 8 bases of the junction left unmatched. Germline lookup yields CDR1 SGHDN and CDR2 FVKESK. The CDR3 covers 14 residues.

The gene calls are TRBV2 and TRBJ2-5, with 8 bases fitting TRBD2. After removal of 6 bases from V and 4 bases from J, the junction contained 10 bases not matched to a gene. Germline CDR1 SNHLY, CDR2 FYNNEI. The CDR3 has 15 amino acids. This CDR3 is CASRMSGGVVETQYF. CDR3 nucleotide sequence: TGTGCCAGCAGGATGAGCGGGGGTGTTGTAGAGACCCAGTACTTC.

The chain has TRBV30 and TRBJ2-1, with TRBD2 as a possible D gene (6 bases). V lost 1 base, J lost 0 bases, and 19 bases lay in between. Germline V CDR1 and CDR2: GTSNPN, SVGIG (reference sequence). The CDR3 is 18 residues long. The CDR3 DNA is TGTGCCTGGAGTGGGGGGGTGGGTGACAGTTACTCCTACAATGAGCAGTTCTTC. This gives the protein CAWSGGVGDSYSYNEQFF.